This TCR beta chain was found in a study of prognosis after radiotherapy for stage I lung cancer. Judged by abundance, this clonotype is medium-sized. Its antigen is not known. The authors amplified TCR beta CDR3 from genomic DNA using two-round multiplex PCR. The authors ran first-round PCR with primers specific to each TRBV and TRBJ gene. TCRdb recomputed calls from the multiplex PCR reads with MiXCR, one row per CDR3 protein. Counted here are about 21,000 distinct CDR3 sequences, 43% occurring once; the ten biggest clones make up roughly 30%. Study results and caveats: Unique TCR clone counts dropped after stereotactic body radiation therapy, from a median of about 10,000 to 6,900.

The length of the CDR3 is 15 residues. After removal of 3 bases from V and 8 bases from J, the junction contained 8 bases not matched to a gene. Germline V gives CDR1 SGHVS, CDR2 FQNEAQ. The chain combines TRBV7-8 with TRBJ2-1; 9 bases are shared with TRBD2. The specimen was PBMCs, collected before or after stereotactic body radiation therapy (not recorded which). The sequence came from a donor at least 50 years old with non-small cell lung cancer. The CDR3 here is CASSFSGSMGHEQFF. CDR3 nucleotides: TGTGCCAGCAGCTTTAGCGGGAGTATGGGGCATGAGCAGTTCTTC.